Presented here are 18 T cell receptor beta chains from one specimen sequenced in a study of vaccination effects on CD4 cells after COVID-19. These receptors are not linked to any known antigen. Generated by immunoSEQ multiplex PCR, the TCRdb table keeps only in-frame clones and is missing some. The sample has around 53,000 clones, under 80% seen once. Within the ViraFEST assay, antigen-specific CD4+ T cells underwent expansion with viral peptide pools prior to sequencing. The authors isolated CD4+ T cells after nine to eleven days of culture. It was between March and December 2020 that the person had a SARS-CoV-2 infection confirmed by PCR. Source: CD4+ T cells from PBMCs cultured with HIV peptides, taken before COVID-19 vaccination. Subset indicated: HIV-1 Nef peptide pool negative control/reference culture. These TCRs come from a human donor who had a prior SARS-CoV-2 infection.

The V call is TRBV6-1, the J call TRBJ1-1, with D maybe TRBD1 (6 bases). Per the germline V gene, CDR1 is MNHNS and CDR2 is SASEGT. Trimming removed 3 bases from V and 5 bases from J, with 10 bases in between. The CDR3 extends over 13 amino acids. CDR3 loop: CASSEIRGTEAFF. CDR3 nucleotide sequence: TGTGCCAGCAGTGAGATTAGGGGGACTGAAGCTTTCTTT.

The chain has TRBV10-3 and TRBJ2-7, with 7 bases identical to TRBD1. V gave up 0 bases and J gave up 1 base; unmatched junction bases: 0. This CDR3 has 14 residues. Per germline, CDR1 ENHRY and CDR2 SYGVKD. CDR3 sequence: CAISESRGSYEQYF. Here the CDR3 DNA reads TGTGCCATCAGTGAGTCCAGGGGGTCCTACGAGCAGTACTTC.

The V and J genes are TRBV30 and TRBJ1-1; D is undetermined. The germline CDR1 and CDR2 sequences are GTSNPN and SVGIG (reference sequence). V lost 1 base and J 0 bases, leaving 6 bases between the germline ends. The CDR3 has 13 residues. DNA for the CDR3: TGTGCCTGGAGTGCCTCCCTGAACACTGAAGCTTTCTTT. Its translation: CAWSASLNTEAFF.

This clone was seen a handful of times. The genes are TRBV9 and TRBJ1-3, with 7 bases lining up with TRBD1. CDR3 length: 14 amino acids. CDR1 SGDLS and CDR2 YYNGEE come from the germline V gene. V was pared by 4 bases and J by 2 bases, with 3 bases of the junction left unmatched. The CDR3 DNA reads as TGTGCCAGCAGCCGTGACAGGGCTGGAAACACCATATATTTT. Protein sequence: CASSRDRAGNTIYF.

The chain joins TRBV13 to TRBJ2-2; perhaps TRBD2 as D (5 bases). Germline CDR1 reads PRHDT; CDR2 reads FYEKMQ (reference sequence). Trimming pared 3 bases from V and 7 bases from J, leaving 12 bases between. This CDR3 spans 14 amino acids. The DNA for the CDR3 is TGTGCCAGCAGCTTGGTGCGGGTTGGCGGGGAGCTGTTTTTT. Protein product: CASSLVRVGGELFF.

The J gene is TRBJ2-1, the V gene TRBV9; TRBD2 is a possible D gene (5 bases). Trimming shortened V by 4 bases and J by 0 bases, and 11 bases separated the two germline ends. This CDR3 has 15 residues. Germline-derived CDR1 and CDR2 are SGDLS and YYNGEE. In nucleotides, the CDR3 is TGTGCCAGCAGCCCCAGAGGGAACTCCTACAATGAGCAGTTCTTC. The encoded protein is CASSPRGNSYNEQFF. The full variable domain, in which reference TRBV9 and TRBJ2-1 provide the parts outside the CDR3, is DSGVTQTPKHLITATGQRVTLRCSPRSGDLSVYWYQQSLDQGLQFLIQYYNGEERAKGNILERFSAQQFPDLHSELNLSSLELGDSALYFCASSPRGNSYNEQFFGPGTRLTVL.

CDR3 nucleotides: TGTGCCAGCAGCCCGGGCCCCGTAGGGGAGGGCTACGAGCAGTACTTC. This translates into CASSPGPVGEGYEQYF. V usage is TRBV7-3 and J usage is TRBJ2-7, with 7 bases that match TRBD2. The CDR3 has 16 residues. V shed 5 bases, J shed 3 bases, and the junction held 13 bases outside the gene matches. Germline V lookup: CDR1 SGHTA, CDR2 FQGTGA.

The V gene is TRBV28, the J gene TRBJ2-3; 9 bases map to TRBD2. With 4 bases clipped from V and 6 bases from J, the junction kept 8 bases outside the gene matches. Germline values: CDR1 MDHEN, CDR2 SYDVKM. The length of the CDR3 is 15 residues. The CDR3 spells CASSSTSGKGDTQYF. CDR3 DNA sequence: TGTGCCAGCAGTTCGACTAGCGGAAAGGGGGATACGCAGTATTTT.

The chain couples TRBV24-1 to TRBJ2-1, with D perhaps matching TRBD1 or TRBD2 (5 bases each). CDR1 is KGHDR and CDR2 is SFDVKD in the germline V gene. This CDR3 region has 14 residues. V shed 4 bases and J shed 4 bases, with 10 bases lying between them. The CDR3 bases are TGTGCCACCAGTGAGATGAGGGGATACAATGAGCAGTTCTTC. Its protein is CATSEMRGYNEQFF.

This sequence joins TRBV5-5 and TRBJ1-2; D remains unclear. The CDR3 is 14 amino acids. Trimming took off 4 bases at V and 4 bases at J, with 14 bases between the two ends. Germline assignment: CDR1 SGHKS and CDR2 YYEKEE (reference sequence). The CDR3 spells CASSRDHASYGYTF. The CDR3, as DNA: TGTGCCAGCAGCCGCGATCATGCCTCCTATGGCTACACCTTC. The full variable domain, with the rest looked up from reference TRBV5-5 and TRBJ1-2, is DAGVTQSPTHLIKTRGQQVTLRCSPISGHKSVSWYQQVLGQGPQFIFQYYEKEERGRGNFPDRFSARQFPNYSSELNVNALLLGDSALYLCASSRDHASYGYTFGSGTRLTVV.

The CDR3 is CASSLGVTNEKLFF. CDR3 bases: TGCGCCAGCAGCTTGGGGGTAACTAATGAAAAACTGTTTTTT. The chain uses TRBV5-1 and TRBJ1-4; unclear D gene. CDR3 length: 14 amino acids. Between the trimmed V and J ends, which lost 0 bases and 1 base, there was a span of 4 bases. Germline-derived CDR1 and CDR2 are SGHRS and YFSETQ.

The chain recombines TRBV6-4 with TRBJ2-3; D not resolved. Trimming cost V 2 bases and J 2 bases, with 5 bases left between them. The CDR3 runs 13 residues. CDR1 is MRHNA and CDR2 is SNTAGT in the germline V gene. The CDR3, as DNA: TGTGCCAGCAGTGACGGAAACACAGATACGCAGTATTTT. It yields the protein CASSDGNTDTQYF.

This chain connects TRBV2 to TRBJ2-3, with D perhaps matching TRBD2 (5 bases). V lost 6 bases and J lost 6, with 10 bases in between. Germline V gene lookup returns CDR1 SNHLY and CDR2 FYNNEI. This CDR3 is 12 amino acids long. CDR3 coding DNA: TGTGCCAGCAGCGGAGGTATCGATACGCAGTATTTT. Residues: CASSGGIDTQYF.

The chain combines TRBV9 with TRBJ2-2; D not certain. The CDR3 consists of 14 residues. V lost 0 bases, J lost 1 base, and 4 bases lay in between. CDR1 and CDR2 (germline): SGDLS, YYNGEE. The CDR3 region is CASSVGLNTGELFF. The CDR3 DNA reads as TGTGCCAGCAGCGTAGGGCTGAACACCGGGGAGCTGTTTTTT.

This clone has only one observation. CDR3 nucleotide sequence: TGCAGTGCTATCGTCGTTAATGGCTACACCTTC. As protein: CSAIVVNGYTF. This chain uses TRBV20-1 with TRBJ1-2; D is uncertain. This CDR3 contains 11 residues. The germline CDR1 and CDR2 sequences are DFQATT and SNEGSKA (reference sequence). V was trimmed by 4 bases and J by 6 bases, leaving 9 bases between them.

This chain links TRBV4-1 with TRBJ2-1; TRBD2 agrees at 14 bases. CDR3 size: 18 residues. In germline, CDR1 is MGHRA, CDR2 YSYEKL. The J segment lost 5 bases and the V segment lost 4 bases, leaving 10 bases of the junction unmatched. Here the CDR3 reads CASSRGLAGGRGNNEQFF. The CDR3 region has the DNA TGCGCCAGCAGCCGCGGACTAGCGGGGGGCCGGGGGAACAATGAGCAGTTCTTC.

Concerning this clone: At one of its ends the junction is not consistent with the germline gene, which may arise from a read error. V is TRBV14 and J is TRBJ2-2; unclear D gene. Germline CDR1 is SGHDN and CDR2 is FVKESK. The length of the CDR3 is 14 residues. In nucleotides, the CDR3 is TGTGCCAGCAGGCAAGACTGGGATTCCGGGGAGCTGTTTTTT. Translated, it gives CASRQDWDSGELFF.

This chain joins TRBV9 and TRBJ2-5, with 7 nucleotides matching TRBD2. The germline gives CDR1 SGDLS, CDR2 YYNGEE. CDR3 size: 17 residues. V was clipped by 0 bases and J by 2 bases; unmatched bases: 10. CDR3 sequence: CASSVATEGGGQETQYF. The CDR3 DNA follows: TGTGCCAGCAGCGTAGCTACTGAGGGCGGGGGTCAAGAGACCCAGTACTTC.